These T cell receptor beta chains were read from a single sample in a study of blood T cell repertoires in COVID-19. Repertoires were generated with immunoSEQ multiplex PCR, while TCRdb's copy carries only in-frame clones and drops some. This table has around 260,000 clones, around four fifths appearing once. The specimen was peripheral blood. Receptors were obtained from a woman aged 50 to 60 who had recovered from COVID-19. CDR3s include the opening cysteine and the closing phenylalanine or tryptophan. A D gene is named only where the DNA matches it firmly. Not every row has a clone size; where given, it reads once, few, many or a size class.

j_call d_call v_call clone_size cdr3_nt cdr3_aa
TRBJ1-2 TRBD1 TRBV7-2 NA TGTGCCAGCAGCCCACCCTGGGGGACAGTCGATGGCTACACCTTC CASSPPWGTVDGYTF
TRBJ2-3 TRBD2 TRBV4-2 NA TGTGCCAGCAGCCAAGATTGGACTAGCGGGTACAGCACAGATACGCAGTATTTT CASSQDWTSGYSTDTQYF
TRBJ2-1 TRBD2 TRBV4-1 NA TGCGCCAGCAGCCAAGGGAGCGGGGGAAGCTCCTACAATGAGCAGTTCTTC CASSQGSGGSSYNEQFF
TRBJ2-2 TRBD1 TRBV5-1 NA TGCGCCAGCAGCTCCGGGACAGCGTACACCGGGGAGCTGTTTTTT CASSSGTAYTGELFF
TRBJ2-7 NA TRBV7-2 NA TGTGCCAGCAGCTATCGAGGAAACCCCTACGAGCAGTACTTC CASSYRGNPYEQYF
TRBJ2-4 TRBD1 TRBV10-2 NA TGCGCCAGCAGTGAGTACAGGGGGCGGAATCTAGCCAAAAACATTCAGTACTTC CASSEYRGRNLAKNIQYF
TRBJ1-1 NA TRBV4-3 NA TGCGCCAGCAGCCAAGTGGGGGCCGTCGGGAACACTGAAGCTTTCTTT CASSQVGAVGNTEAFF
TRBJ1-2 TRBD1 TRBV11-2 NA TGTGCCAGCAGCTTCAATCAGGGGGCAGGTGGCTACACCTTC CASSFNQGAGGYTF
TRBJ2-7 TRBD2 TRBV30 NA TGTGCCTGGATCCGGACTAGCGGGGGGGCCTACGAGCAGTACTTC CAWIRTSGGAYEQYF
TRBJ2-2 NA TRBV18 NA TGTGCCAGCTCACCTAGCGGAACGAACACCGGGGAGCTGTTTTTT CASSPSGTNTGELFF
TRBJ1-1 NA TRBV4-3 NA TGCGCCAGCAGCCAAGGGGGGGCTGAAGCTTTCTTT CASSQGGAEAFF
TRBJ1-5 NA TRBV2 few TGTGCCAGCAGCGCAGGGATGCGGTATAGCAATCAGCCCCAGCATTTT CASSAGMRYSNQPQHF
TRBJ2-3 NA TRBV21-1 NA TGTGCCCCCCATGCCGCGCACGGTTATGGCACAGATACGCAGTATTTT CAPHAAHGYGTDTQYF
TRBJ1-4 TRBD1 TRBV7-9 NA TGTGCCAGCAGCCTTACAGGGGGAGTATATGAAAAACTGTTTTTT CASSLTGGVYEKLFF
TRBJ2-5 NA TRBV12-3/TRBV12-4 NA TGTGCCAGCAGCCCCCCCGGTGAGACCCAGTACTTC CASSPPGETQYF
TRBJ2-5 TRBD1 TRBV5-4 NA TGTGCCAGCAGCTTAGGGACAGAACAAGAGACCCAGTACTTC CASSLGTEQETQYF
TRBJ1-5 NA TRBV5-8 NA TGTGCCAGCAGCTTCCAATATCAGCCCCAGCATTTT CASSFQYQPQHF
TRBJ2-7 TRBD1 TRBV18 NA TGTGCCAGCTCACCCGGGACAGGTTCCACCTACGAGCAGTACTTC CASSPGTGSTYEQYF
TRBJ2-1 TRBD2 TRBV18 NA TGTGCCAGCTCACCAGGGACTAGCGGGTCCTACAATGAGCAGTTCTTC CASSPGTSGSYNEQFF
TRBJ1-2 NA TRBV7-3 NA TGTGCCAGCAGCTCGATGGACTCTACTGGCTATGGCTACACCTTC CASSSMDSTGYGYTF
TRBJ1-5 TRBD1 TRBV6-5 NA TGTGCCAGCAGTTCCAGGACAGGGGGTAGCAATCAGCCCCAGCATTTT CASSSRTGGSNQPQHF
TRBJ2-7 NA TRBV6-6 many TGTGCCAGCATGGCGTGGATGGGCCTTGACCTGTACGAGCAGTACTTC CASMAWMGLDLYEQYF
TRBJ2-3 NA TRBV4-3 once TGCGCCAGCAGCCAAGATTCCAGGGTTTTTACAGATACGCAGTATTTT CASSQDSRVFTDTQYF
TRBJ2-1 TRBD2 TRBV7-8 NA TGTGCCAGCAGCGCAGGCCTGACTAGCGGGAGGGCCGCTGAGCAGTTCTTC CASSAGLTSGRAAEQFF
TRBJ1-1 NA TRBV7-9 NA TGTGCCAGCAGCTTCTTTTATTCTTTGGCAGCGACGACTGAAGCTTTCTTT CASSFFYSLAATTEAFF
TRBJ1-5 NA TRBV18 NA TGTGCCAGCTCACCAGACAGAAGTCAGCCCCAGCATTTT CASSPDRSQPQHF
TRBJ2-1 NA TRBV24-1 NA TGTGCCACCAGTGACCACCCAGGGGGGAGCTCCTACAATGAGCAGTTCTTC CATSDHPGGSSYNEQFF
TRBJ2-7 TRBD2 TRBV7-2 NA TGTGCCAGCAGCTCCCCCGGGGGTAGCGGGGGCACCTACGAGCAGTACTTC CASSSPGGSGGTYEQYF
TRBJ2-7 NA TRBV30 NA TGTGCCTGGAGTGGGACGACTGGACACTTGATCCGGGAGCAGTACTTC CAWSGTTGHLIREQYF
TRBJ2-3 NA TRBV11-1 NA TGTGCCAGCAGCTTACAGGGTACGCAGTATTTT CASSLQGTQYF
TRBJ1-1 NA TRBV6-5 NA TGTGCCAGCAGCAACTTAAAGAACACTGAAGCTTTCTTT CASSNLKNTEAFF
TRBJ1-2 TRBD1 TRBV19 few TGTGCCAGTAGTATCGAGGACAGGCATGGCTACACCTTC CASSIEDRHGYTF